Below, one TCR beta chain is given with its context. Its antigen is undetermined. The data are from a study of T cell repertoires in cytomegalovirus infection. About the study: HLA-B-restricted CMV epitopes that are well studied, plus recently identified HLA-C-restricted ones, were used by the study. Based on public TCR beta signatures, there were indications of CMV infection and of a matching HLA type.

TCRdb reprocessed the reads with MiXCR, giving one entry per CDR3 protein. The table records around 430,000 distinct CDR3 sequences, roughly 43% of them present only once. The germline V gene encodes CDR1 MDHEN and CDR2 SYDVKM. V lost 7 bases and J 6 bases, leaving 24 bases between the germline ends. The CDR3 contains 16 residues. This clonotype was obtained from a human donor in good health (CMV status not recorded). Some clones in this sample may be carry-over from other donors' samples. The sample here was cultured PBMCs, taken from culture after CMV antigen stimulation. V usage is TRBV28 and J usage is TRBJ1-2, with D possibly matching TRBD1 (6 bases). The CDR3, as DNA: TGTGCCAGCATTCCTTCAAGGGGGAGCGGGCGTCATGGCTACACCTTC. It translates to CASIPSRGSGRHGYTF.